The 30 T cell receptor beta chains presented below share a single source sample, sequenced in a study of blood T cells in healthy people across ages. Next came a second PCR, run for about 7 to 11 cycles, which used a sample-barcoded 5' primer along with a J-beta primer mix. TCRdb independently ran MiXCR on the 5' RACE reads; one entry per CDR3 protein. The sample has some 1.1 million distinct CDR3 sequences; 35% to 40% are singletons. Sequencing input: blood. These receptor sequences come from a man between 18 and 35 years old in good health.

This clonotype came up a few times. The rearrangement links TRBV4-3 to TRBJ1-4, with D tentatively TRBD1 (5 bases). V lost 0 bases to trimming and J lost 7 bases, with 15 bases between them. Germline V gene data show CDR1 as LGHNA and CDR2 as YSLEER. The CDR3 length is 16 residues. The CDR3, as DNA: TGCGCCAGCAGCCAAGAAAGTATCAGGGTGGGTGAAAAACTGTTTTTT. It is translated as CASSQESIRVGEKLFF.

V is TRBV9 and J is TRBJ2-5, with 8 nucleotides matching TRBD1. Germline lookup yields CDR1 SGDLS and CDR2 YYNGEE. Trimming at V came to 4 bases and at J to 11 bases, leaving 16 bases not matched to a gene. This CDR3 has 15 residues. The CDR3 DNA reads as TGTGCCAGCAGCCCCCGGACAGGGCTTGACAATGAGCAGTACTTC. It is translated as CASSPRTGLDNEQYF.

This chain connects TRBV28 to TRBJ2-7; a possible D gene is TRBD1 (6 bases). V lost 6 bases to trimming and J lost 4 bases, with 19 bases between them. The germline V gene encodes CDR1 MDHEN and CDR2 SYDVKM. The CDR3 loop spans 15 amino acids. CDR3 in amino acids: CASSPSGAGAYEQYF. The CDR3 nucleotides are TGTGCCAGCAGCCCGAGTGGGGCAGGGGCGTACGAGCAGTACTTC.

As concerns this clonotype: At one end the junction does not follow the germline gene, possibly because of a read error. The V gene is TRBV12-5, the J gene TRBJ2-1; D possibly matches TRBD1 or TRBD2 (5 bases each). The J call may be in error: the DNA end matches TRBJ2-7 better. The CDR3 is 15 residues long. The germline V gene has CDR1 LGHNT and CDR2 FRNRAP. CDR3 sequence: CTSGYGPQGYNEQYF. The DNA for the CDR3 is TGTACTAGTGGTTATGGCCCTCAGGGTTACAATGAGCAGTACTTC.

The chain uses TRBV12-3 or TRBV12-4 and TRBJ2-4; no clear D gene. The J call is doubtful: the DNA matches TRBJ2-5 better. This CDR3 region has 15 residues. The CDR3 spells CASSQLLDPMKTQYF. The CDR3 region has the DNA TGTGCCAGCAGTCAACTCCTCGACCCCATGAAGACCCAGTACTTC.

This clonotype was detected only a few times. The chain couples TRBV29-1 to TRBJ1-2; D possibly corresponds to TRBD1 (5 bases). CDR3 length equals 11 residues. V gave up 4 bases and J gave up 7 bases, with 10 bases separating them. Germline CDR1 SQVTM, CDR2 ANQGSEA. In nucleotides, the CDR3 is TGCAGCGTTGTGAAGGGACTTGGCTACACCTTC. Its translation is CSVVKGLGYTF.

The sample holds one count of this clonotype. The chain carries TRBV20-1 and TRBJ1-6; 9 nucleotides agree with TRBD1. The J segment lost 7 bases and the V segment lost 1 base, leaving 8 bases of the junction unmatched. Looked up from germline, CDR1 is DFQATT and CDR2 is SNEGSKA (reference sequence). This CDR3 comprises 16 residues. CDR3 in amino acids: CSARGRQGVGNSPLHF. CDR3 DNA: TGCAGTGCTAGAGGCCGACAGGGGGTAGGGAATTCACCCCTCCACTTT.

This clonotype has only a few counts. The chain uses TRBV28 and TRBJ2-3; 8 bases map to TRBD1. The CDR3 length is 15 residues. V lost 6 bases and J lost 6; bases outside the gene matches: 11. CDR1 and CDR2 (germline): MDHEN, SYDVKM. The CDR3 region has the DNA TGTGCCAGCAGGGACCAGGGACAGGAGGTTGATACGCAGTATTTT. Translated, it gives CASRDQGQEVDTQYF.

The CDR3 here is CASSLASGGESNTEAFF. The DNA of the CDR3 is TGCGCCAGCAGCTTGGCCTCAGGGGGCGAAAGTAACACTGAAGCTTTCTTT. This sequence joins TRBV5-1 and TRBJ1-1; 8 bases are shared with TRBD1. V dropped 0 bases and J dropped 2; count of bases not matched to a gene: 9. The CDR3 loop spans 17 amino acids. Germline assignment: CDR1 SGHRS and CDR2 YFSETQ.

DNA for the CDR3: TGTGCCATCAGTGACCGGACTAGCGGGGCCCACTACGAGCAGTACTTC. This gives the protein CAISDRTSGAHYEQYF. This chain uses TRBV10-3 with TRBJ2-5; 12 positions agree with TRBD2. The J call is uncertain, as TRBJ2-7 better fits the DNA end. CDR1 and CDR2 from the germline V gene are ENHRY and SYGVKD. The CDR3 length is 16 residues.

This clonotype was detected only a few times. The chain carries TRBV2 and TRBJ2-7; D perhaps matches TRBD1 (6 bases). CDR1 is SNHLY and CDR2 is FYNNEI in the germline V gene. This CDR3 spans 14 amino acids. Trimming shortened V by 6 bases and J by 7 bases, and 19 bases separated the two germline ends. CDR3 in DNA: TGTGCCAGCAGCGTCCGACAGGTCCCTGAGGAGCAGTACTTC. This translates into CASSVRQVPEEQYF.

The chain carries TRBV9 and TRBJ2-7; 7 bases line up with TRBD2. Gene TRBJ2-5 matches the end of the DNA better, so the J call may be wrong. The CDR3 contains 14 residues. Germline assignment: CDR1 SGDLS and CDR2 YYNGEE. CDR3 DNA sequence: TGTGCCAGCAGCGGATGGAGGGAGGGAGAGACCCAGTACTTC. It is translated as CASSGWREGETQYF.

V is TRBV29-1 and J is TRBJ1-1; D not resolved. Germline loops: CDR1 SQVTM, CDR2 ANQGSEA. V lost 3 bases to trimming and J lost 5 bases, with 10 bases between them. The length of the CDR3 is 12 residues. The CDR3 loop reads CSVDPGGTEAFF. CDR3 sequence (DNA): TGCAGCGTTGACCCCGGCGGAACTGAAGCTTTCTTT.

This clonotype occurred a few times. Here the CDR3 reads CASSVGSGTYQPQHF. The CDR3 coding sequence is TGTGCCAGCAGCGTAGGTTCCGGGACTTATCAGCCCCAGCATTTT. V and J are TRBV9 and TRBJ1-5, with D possibly being TRBD1 (5 bases). Looked up from germline, CDR1 is SGDLS and CDR2 is YYNGEE. The germline V and J ends were trimmed by 0 bases and 5 bases, with 12 bases remaining between them. CDR3 size: 15 residues.

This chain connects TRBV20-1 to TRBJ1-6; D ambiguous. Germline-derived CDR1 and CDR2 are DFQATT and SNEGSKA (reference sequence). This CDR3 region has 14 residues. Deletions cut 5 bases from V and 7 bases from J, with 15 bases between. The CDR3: CSAYSDQKNSPLHF. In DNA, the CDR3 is TGCAGTGCTTACTCGGACCAAAAGAATTCACCCCTCCACTTT.

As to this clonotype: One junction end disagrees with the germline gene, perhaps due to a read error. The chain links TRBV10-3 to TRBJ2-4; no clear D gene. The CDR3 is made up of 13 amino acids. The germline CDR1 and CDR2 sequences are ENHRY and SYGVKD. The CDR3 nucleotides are TGTGCCAGCAGTGAGCCACCACAAAACATTCAGTACTTC. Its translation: CASSEPPQNIQYF.

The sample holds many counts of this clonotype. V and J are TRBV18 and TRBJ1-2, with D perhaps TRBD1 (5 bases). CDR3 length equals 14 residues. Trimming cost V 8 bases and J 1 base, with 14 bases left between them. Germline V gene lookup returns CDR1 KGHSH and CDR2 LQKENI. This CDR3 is CASHQAGNNYGYTF. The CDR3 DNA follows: TGTGCCAGCCATCAGGCAGGGAATAACTATGGCTACACCTTC. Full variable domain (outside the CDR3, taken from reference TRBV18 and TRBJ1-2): NAGVMQNPRHLVRRRGQEARLRCSPMKGHSHVYWYRQLPEEGLKFMVYLQKENIIDESGMPKERFSAEFPKEGPSILRIQQVVRGDSAAYFCASHQAGNNYGYTFGSGTRLTVV.

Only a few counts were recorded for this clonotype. In nucleotides, the CDR3 is TGCGCCAGCAACGAAAGTGGCCGCTCCTACAATGAGCAGTTCTTC. It specifies CASNESGRSYNEQFF. The chain employs TRBV5-1 and TRBJ2-1; D is undetermined. Trimming pared 6 bases from V and 0 bases from J, leaving 13 bases between. Germline CDR1 is SGHRS and CDR2 is YFSETQ. CDR3 size: 15 residues.

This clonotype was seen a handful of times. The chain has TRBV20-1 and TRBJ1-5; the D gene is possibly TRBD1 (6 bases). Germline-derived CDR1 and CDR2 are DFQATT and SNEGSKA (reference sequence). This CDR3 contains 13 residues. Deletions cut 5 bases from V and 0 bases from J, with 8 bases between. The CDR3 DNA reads TGCAGTGCTCAGGGGTTTAGCAATCAGCCCCAGCATTTT. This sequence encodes CSAQGFSNQPQHF.

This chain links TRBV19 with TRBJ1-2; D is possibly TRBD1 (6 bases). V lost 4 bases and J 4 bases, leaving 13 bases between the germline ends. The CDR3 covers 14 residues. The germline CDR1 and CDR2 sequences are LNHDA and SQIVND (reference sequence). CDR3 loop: CASSRGTSVYGYTF. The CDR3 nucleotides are TGTGCCAGTAGTAGGGGGACATCCGTCTATGGCTACACCTTC.

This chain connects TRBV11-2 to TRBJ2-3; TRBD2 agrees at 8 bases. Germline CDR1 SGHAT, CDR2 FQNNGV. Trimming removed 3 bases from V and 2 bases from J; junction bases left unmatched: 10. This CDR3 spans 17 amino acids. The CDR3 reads CASSLRGTRHPTDTQYF. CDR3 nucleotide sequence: TGTGCCAGCAGCTTGCGTGGGACTAGGCATCCCACAGATACGCAGTATTTT. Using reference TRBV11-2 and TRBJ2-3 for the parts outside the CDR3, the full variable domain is EAGVAQSPRYKIIEKRQSVAFWCNPISGHATLYWYQQILGQGPKLLIQFQNNGVVDDSQLPKDRFSAERLKGVDSTLKIQPAKLEDSAVYLCASSLRGTRHPTDTQYFGPGTRLTVL.

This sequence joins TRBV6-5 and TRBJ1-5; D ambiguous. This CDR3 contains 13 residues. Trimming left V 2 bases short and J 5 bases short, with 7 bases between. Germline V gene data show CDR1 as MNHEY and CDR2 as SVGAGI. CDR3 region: CASSYMRDQPQHF. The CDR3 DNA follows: TGTGCCAGCAGTTACATGAGGGATCAGCCCCAGCATTTT.

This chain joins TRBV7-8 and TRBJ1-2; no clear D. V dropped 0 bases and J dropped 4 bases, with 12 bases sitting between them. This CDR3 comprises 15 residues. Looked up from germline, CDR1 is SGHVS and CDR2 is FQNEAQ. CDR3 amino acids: CASSLARTTFYGYTF. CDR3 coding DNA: TGTGCCAGCAGCTTAGCACGGACTACCTTCTATGGCTACACCTTC.

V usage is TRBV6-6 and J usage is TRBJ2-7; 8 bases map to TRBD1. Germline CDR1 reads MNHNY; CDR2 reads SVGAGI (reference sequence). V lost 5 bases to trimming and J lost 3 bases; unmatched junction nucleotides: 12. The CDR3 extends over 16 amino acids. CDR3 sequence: CASSTPRQGWFYEQYF. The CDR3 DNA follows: TGTGCCAGCAGTACCCCGAGACAGGGGTGGTTCTACGAGCAGTACTTC.

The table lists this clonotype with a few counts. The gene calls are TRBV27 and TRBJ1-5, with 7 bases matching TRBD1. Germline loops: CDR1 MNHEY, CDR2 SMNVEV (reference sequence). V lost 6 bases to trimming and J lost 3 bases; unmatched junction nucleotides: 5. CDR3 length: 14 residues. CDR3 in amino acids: CASRPGTVNQPQHF. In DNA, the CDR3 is TGTGCCAGCAGACCCGGGACAGTCAATCAGCCCCAGCATTTT.

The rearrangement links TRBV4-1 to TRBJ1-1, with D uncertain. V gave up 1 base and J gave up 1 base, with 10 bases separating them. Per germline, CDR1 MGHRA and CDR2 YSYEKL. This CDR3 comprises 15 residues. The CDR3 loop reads CASSQGFGKNTEAFF. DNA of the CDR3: TGCGCCAGCAGCCAAGGGTTCGGGAAGAACACTGAAGCTTTCTTT.

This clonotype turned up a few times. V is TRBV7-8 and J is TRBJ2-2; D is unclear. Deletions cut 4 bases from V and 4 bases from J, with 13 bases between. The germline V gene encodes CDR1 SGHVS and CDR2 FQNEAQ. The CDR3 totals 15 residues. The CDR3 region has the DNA TGTGCCAGCAGCTCCCGTCGTATCTCCACCGGGGAGCTGTTTTTT. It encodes CASSSRRISTGELFF.

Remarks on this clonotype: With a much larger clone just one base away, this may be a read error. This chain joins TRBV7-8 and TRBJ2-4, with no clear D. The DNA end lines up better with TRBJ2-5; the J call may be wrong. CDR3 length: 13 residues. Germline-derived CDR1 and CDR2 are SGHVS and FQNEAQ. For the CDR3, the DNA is TGTGTCAGCACCCCCTATCTCCAAGAGACCCAGTACTTC. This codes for CVSTPYLQETQYF.

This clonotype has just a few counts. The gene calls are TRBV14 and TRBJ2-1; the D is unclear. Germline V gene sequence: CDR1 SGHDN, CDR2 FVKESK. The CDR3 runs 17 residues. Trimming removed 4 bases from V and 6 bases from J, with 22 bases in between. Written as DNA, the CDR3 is TGTGCCAGCAGCCCTAGTGGATCCAGCCTATCAACCAATGAGCAGTTCTTC. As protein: CASSPSGSSLSTNEQFF. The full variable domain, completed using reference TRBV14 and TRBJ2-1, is EAGVTQFPSHSVIEKGQTVTLRCDPISGHDNLYWYRRVMGKEIKFLLHFVKESKQDESGMPNNRFLAERTGGTYSTLKVQPAELEDSGVYFCASSPSGSSLSTNEQFFGPGTRLTVL.

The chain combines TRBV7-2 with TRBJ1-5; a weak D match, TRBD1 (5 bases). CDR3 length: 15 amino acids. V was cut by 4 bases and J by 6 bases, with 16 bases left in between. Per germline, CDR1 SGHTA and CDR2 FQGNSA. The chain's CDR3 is CASSSGADISQPQHF. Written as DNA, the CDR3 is TGTGCCAGCAGCTCCGGGGCTGATATATCTCAGCCCCAGCATTTT.